The 28 T cell receptor beta chains presented below share a single source sample, sequenced in a study of T cells after yellow fever vaccination. MiXCR, applied by TCRdb to the 5' RACE reads, yields one record per CDR3 protein. The table has under 350,000 distinct CDR3 sequences, about 4% seen once; the top ten hold approximately 23%. Sequences were derived from PBMCs, sampled 5 days after the yellow fever booster vaccination. The origin of the receptors is a man aged 18 to 29 who received the YFV17D yellow fever vaccine.

The chain carries TRBV27 and TRBJ1-4, with D perhaps TRBD1 (5 bases). The V gene lost 5 bases and the J gene lost 5 bases, with 9 bases spanning the gap. Looked up from germline, CDR1 is MNHEY and CDR2 is SMNVEV (reference sequence). The CDR3 covers 13 residues. CDR3: CASSRQKNEKLFF. The CDR3 DNA sequence: TGTGCCAGCAGTCGACAGAAGAATGAAAAACTGTTTTTT.

V gene TRBV11-2 combines with J gene TRBJ2-1; no clear D. CDR3 length: 15 residues. Germline values: CDR1 SGHAT, CDR2 FQNNGV. Trimming left V 4 bases short and J 2 bases short, with 12 bases between. CDR3 amino acids: CASSSGPDPYNEQFF. The CDR3 DNA reads as TGTGCCAGCAGCTCGGGCCCTGACCCCTACAATGAGCAGTTCTTC.

V and J are TRBV9 and TRBJ2-6, with D unresolved. CDR1 and CDR2 (germline): SGDLS, YYNGEE. The CDR3 is 17 residues long. Trimming cost V 4 bases and J 4 bases, with 18 bases left between them. The CDR3 loop reads CASSPLAMPAGANVLTF. The CDR3 nucleotides read TGTGCCAGCAGCCCCCTCGCCATGCCTGCCGGGGCCAACGTCCTGACTTTC.

Only a few counts were recorded for this clonotype. The rearrangement links TRBV6-6 to TRBJ2-3, with a tentative D call TRBD2 (5 bases). This CDR3 contains 14 residues. Trimming shortened V by 8 bases and J by 4 bases, and 16 bases separated the two germline ends. The V gene's germline CDR1 is MNHNY and CDR2 SVGAGI (reference sequence). CDR3 protein: CASQSGSTPDTQYF. CDR3 in DNA: TGTGCCAGCCAAAGCGGATCCACCCCAGATACGCAGTATTTT.

The table lists this clonotype with many counts. This chain uses TRBV5-1 with TRBJ2-2; D gene ambiguous. This CDR3 is built from 15 residues. Deletions cut 0 bases from V and 0 bases from J, with 6 bases between. CDR1 is SGHRS, CDR2 YFSETQ, per germline. CDR3 DNA sequence: TGCGCCAGCAGCTTGGTCCCATCGAACACCGGGGAGCTGTTTTTT. Translated: CASSLVPSNTGELFF.

This clonotype occurred many times. CDR3 in amino acids: CASSPRGESSYEQYF. CDR3 nucleotides: TGTGCCAGCAGCCCGCGGGGAGAAAGCTCCTACGAGCAGTACTTC. The V call is TRBV7-9, the J call TRBJ2-7, with a tentative D call TRBD2 (6 bases). The V end was cut by 5 bases, the J end by 0 bases, with 14 bases between. The germline CDR1 and CDR2 sequences are SEHNR and FQNEAQ (reference sequence). The CDR3 covers 15 residues.

The rearrangement uses TRBV11-2 and TRBJ2-2; TRBD2 agrees at 11 bases. The V and J ends lost 5 bases and 2 bases, in that order; junction bases with no gene match: 10. Germline V gene data show CDR1 as SGHAT and CDR2 as FQNNGV. CDR3 length equals 18 residues. The CDR3 here is CASSVHTSGGVNTGELFF. For the CDR3, the DNA is TGTGCCAGCAGCGTCCATACTAGCGGGGGAGTTAACACCGGGGAGCTGTTTTTT.

The genes are TRBV6-5 and TRBJ2-3, with TRBD1 identical over 9 bases. V dropped 2 bases and J dropped 1; count of bases not matched to a gene: 4. The germline gives CDR1 MNHEY, CDR2 SVGAGI. The CDR3 runs 16 residues. The CDR3 reads CASSYRTGAGTDTQYF. CDR3 nucleotide sequence: TGTGCCAGCAGTTACAGGACAGGGGCTGGCACAGATACGCAGTATTTT.

At least ten counts were recorded for this clonotype. The chain employs TRBV20-1 and TRBJ1-6, with D possibly being TRBD1 (5 bases). The CDR3 extends over 12 amino acids. The V end was cut by 6 bases, the J end by 9 bases, with 12 bases between. Germline-derived CDR1 and CDR2 are DFQATT and SNEGSKA (reference sequence). Here the CDR3 reads CSAVDSASPLHF. CDR3 nucleotide sequence: TGCAGTGCCGTAGACAGTGCTTCACCCCTCCACTTT.

The V and J genes are TRBV7-6 and TRBJ1-1; 8 bases line up with TRBD1. V shed 6 bases, J shed 1 base, and the junction held 10 bases outside the gene matches. This CDR3 has 16 residues. Per the germline V gene, CDR1 is SGHVS and CDR2 is FNYEAQ. The CDR3 DNA reads as TGTGCCAGCAGGGCTCCCTGGGGGACAGGGAACACTGAAGCTTTCTTT. As protein: CASRAPWGTGNTEAFF.

This clonotype occurred a few times. CDR3 sequence reads: CSGEGQVLKDTQYF. The CDR3 DNA reads TGCAGTGGAGAGGGACAGGTGCTAAAAGATACGCAGTATTTT. The chain links TRBV20-1 to TRBJ2-3, with 8 bases that match TRBD1. The CDR3 has 14 residues. The germline V gene has CDR1 DFQATT and CDR2 SNEGSKA (reference sequence). J was trimmed by 5 bases and V by 7 bases; bases with no gene match: 11.

This clonotype was observed a few times. The V and J genes are TRBV11-2 and TRBJ2-3; D is perhaps TRBD2 (7 bases). From germline, CDR1 is SGHAT and CDR2 FQNNGV. This CDR3 comprises 17 residues. With 3 bases removed from V and 0 bases from J, the gap between germline ends came to 16 bases. Here the CDR3 reads CASSLGQRGQSTDTQYF. The DNA for the CDR3 is TGTGCCAGCAGCTTGGGGCAGCGGGGACAAAGCACAGATACGCAGTATTTT.

This clonotype was seen a few times. V and J are TRBV12-3 or TRBV12-4 and TRBJ2-7; 10 bases fit TRBD1. This CDR3 comprises 17 residues. V was clipped by 5 bases and J by 5 bases; unmatched bases: 15. CDR3 DNA sequence: TGTGCCAGCAGTCCGACACGCCCCGGGACAGGGGTCCACGAGCAGTACTTC. It specifies CASSPTRPGTGVHEQYF.

This clonotype was seen only a few times. This sequence joins TRBV5-1 and TRBJ1-1; D gene unclear. The germline V gene has CDR1 SGHRS and CDR2 YFSETQ. V dropped 5 bases and J dropped 0 bases, with 8 bases sitting between them. This CDR3 has 13 amino acids. The DNA for the CDR3 is TGCGCCAGCAGGGGTGTTATGAACACTGAAGCTTTCTTT. This encodes CASRGVMNTEAFF.

The rearrangement uses TRBV7-8 and TRBJ1-2; tentative D call: TRBD1 (6 bases). The CDR3 has 13 amino acids. CDR1 SGHVS and CDR2 FQNEAQ come from the germline V gene. Between the trimmed V and J ends, which lost 5 bases and 8 bases, there was a span of 15 bases. The DNA for the CDR3 is TGTGCCAGCAGCAATGGAGGGGGATGGGGCTACACCTTC. Its translation: CASSNGGGWGYTF.

CDR3 DNA: TGCAGCCCTAAACAGGGGAGGGATGGCTACACCTTC. Protein product: CSPKQGRDGYTF. The chain joins TRBV20-1 to TRBJ1-2, with 7 bases that match TRBD1. Per germline, CDR1 DFQATT and CDR2 SNEGSKA (reference sequence). This CDR3 has 12 amino acids.

The table lists this clonotype with a few counts. The chain joins TRBV6-1 to TRBJ1-5; D ambiguous. Germline V gene lookup returns CDR1 MNHNS and CDR2 SASEGT. Trimming pared 5 bases from V and 7 bases from J, leaving 18 bases between. This CDR3 region has 15 residues. CDR3 coding DNA: TGTGCCAGCAGTCCCACCGAAGTGGGGAAACAGCCCCAGCATTTT. Translation gives CASSPTEVGKQPQHF.

This clonotype was found many times. This chain links TRBV21-1 with TRBJ2-1; TRBD1, as called in the table, went unchecked against the DNA. TRBV21-1 is annotated as a pseudogene. The CDR3 covers 21 residues. The CDR3 DNA is TGTGCCAGCAGCAAACGTTTTATCGGGACAGGGGGCCCGATCAGCGACAATGAGCAGTTCTTC. It translates to CASSKRFIGTGGPISDNEQFF.

This clonotype was counted at least ten times. The rearrangement uses TRBV6-2 or TRBV6-3 and TRBJ2-5, with 7 bases that match TRBD1. Germline V gene sequence: CDR1 MNHEY, CDR2 SVGEGT. V lost 10 bases and J lost 5; bases outside the gene matches: 10. CDR3 length equals 13 residues. CDR3 sequence: CATDRAPWETQYF. In DNA, the CDR3 is TGTGCCACAGACAGGGCCCCATGGGAGACCCAGTACTTC.

This chain uses TRBV20-1 with TRBJ1-4; D remains unclear. This CDR3 region has 16 residues. Germline values: CDR1 DFQATT, CDR2 SNEGSKA (reference sequence). V was trimmed by 0 bases and J by 11 bases, leaving 22 bases between them. CDR3 residues: CSARDTRIRSTGKLFF. CDR3 DNA: TGCAGTGCTAGAGATACCAGGATCCGGTCTACTGGTAAACTGTTTTTT.

V and J are TRBV12-3 or TRBV12-4 and TRBJ2-5, with a tentative D call TRBD1 (6 bases). V was pared by 3 bases and J by 4 bases, with 15 bases between. This CDR3 has 15 residues. The CDR3 region is CASSFRDRTGETQYF. The CDR3 DNA is TGTGCCAGCAGTTTCCGCGACAGGACGGGAGAGACCCAGTACTTC.

The rearrangement links TRBV6-5 to TRBJ2-2; maybe TRBD1 (6 bases). The V gene lost 10 bases and the J gene lost 4 bases, with 13 bases spanning the gap. CDR1 is MNHEY, CDR2 SVGAGI, per germline. The CDR3 sequence is 13 residues long. CDR3 DNA sequence: TGTGCCACCAACAGGGCACCCACCGGGGAGCTGTTTTTT. Translation: CATNRAPTGELFF.

The V gene is TRBV7-9, the J gene TRBJ2-5; possible D gene TRBD2, 6 bases. This CDR3 has 16 amino acids. CDR1 SEHNR and CDR2 FQNEAQ come from the germline V gene (reference sequence). V was clipped by 6 bases and J by 4 bases, with 21 bases between them. Written as DNA, the CDR3 is TGTGCCAGCAGACCCTATGGGCGGGGAGGAAGAGAGACCCAGTACTTC. Its protein is CASRPYGRGGRETQYF.

The chain recombines TRBV6-2 or TRBV6-3 with TRBJ2-6; 7 bases align to TRBD2. CDR1 is MNHEY, CDR2 SVGEGT, per germline. V was pared by 5 bases and J by 2 bases, with 6 bases of the junction left unmatched. The CDR3 has 16 amino acids. The DNA of the CDR3 is TGTGCCAGCAGTACAAAGACTAGCCCTGGGGCCAACGTCCTGACTTTC. This gives the protein CASSTKTSPGANVLTF.

This clonotype was recorded a few times. The rearrangement joins TRBV7-2 to TRBJ2-7; D is undetermined. The CDR3 is made up of 13 amino acids. CDR1 and CDR2 from the germline V gene are SGHTA and FQGNSA. Between the trimmed V and J ends, which lost 4 bases and 6 bases, there was a span of 13 bases. The chain's CDR3 is CASSSNTLSEQYV. CDR3 DNA sequence: TGTGCCAGCAGCTCAAACACCCTCAGCGAGCAGTACGTC.

The J gene is TRBJ1-1, the V gene TRBV7-3; the match to TRBD1 covers 8 bases. Germline V gene sequence: CDR1 SGHTA, CDR2 FQGTGA. The length of the CDR3 is 14 residues. The junction had 5 bases not matched to a gene; V was cut back by 5 bases and J by 3 bases. Here the CDR3 DNA reads TGTGCCAGCAGCGCGCAGGGGGCAGACACTGAAGCTTTCTTT. Translation gives CASSAQGADTEAFF.

This clonotype came up many times. This chain connects TRBV7-2 to TRBJ1-3, with D hard to call. The germline V gene has CDR1 SGHTA and CDR2 FQGNSA. This CDR3 has 14 residues. Trimming left V 3 bases short and J 7 bases short, with 13 bases between. CDR3 bases: TGTGCCAGCAGCTTTGCCCCGTTGGCGAACACCATATATTTT. Residues: CASSFAPLANTIYF. Full variable domain (remainder filled in from reference TRBV7-2 and TRBJ1-3): GAGVSQSPSNKVTEKGKDVELRCDPISGHTALYWYRQSLGQGLEFLIYFQGNSAPDKSGLPSDRFSAERTGGSVSTLTIQRTQQEDSAVYLCASSFAPLANTIYFGEGSWLTVV.

This clonotype was seen at least ten times. The DNA for the CDR3 is TGTGCCAGCAGGCTGAGAGGGACAGATACGCAGTATTTT. Translated: CASRLRGTDTQYF. The chain is built from TRBV6-2 or TRBV6-3 and TRBJ2-3, with D possibly matching TRBD2 (5 bases). V lost 6 bases, J lost 3 bases, and 10 bases lay in between. This CDR3 is 13 amino acids long. In germline, CDR1 is MNHEY, CDR2 SVGEGT.